One T cell receptor (beta chain) is described in this entry. Its antigen remains unknown. This record belongs to a study of T-cell memory formation after mild COVID-19. Study results and caveats: Clones contracting day 15 to 85 were balanced CD4/CD8; later expanders leaned CD4+. In second-wave clones peaking day 37, SARS-CoV-2 specificity remained unconfirmed.

UMIs and sample barcodes were carried by the TCR alpha and TCR beta cDNA libraries that 5'RACE produced using constant-segment primers. In TCRdb, the 5' RACE reads were re-called with MiXCR into one record per CDR3 protein. The sample holds about 440,000 distinct CDR3 sequences, roughly 20% seen once. There are 15 residues in the CDR3. J was trimmed by 2 bases and V by 4 bases; bases with no gene match: 8. Per the germline V gene, CDR1 is MNHNS and CDR2 is SASEGT. The sample taken for sequencing was PBMCs or a T cell subset sorted from them (not recorded which). The rearrangement links TRBV6-1 to TRBJ2-7, with 7 nucleotides matching TRBD2. The TCR was taken from an adult woman who had mild COVID-19 (a few samples of this study predate the infection). Cell type and time point are not known. The CDR3: CASSGGTTFTYEQYF. CDR3 DNA sequence: TGTGCCAGCAGTGGAGGGACTACATTTACCTACGAGCAGTACTTC.